The clone carrying this T cell receptor (beta chain) was seen ten or more times. Each cDNA molecule carried a unique molecular identifier. MiXCR, run by TCRdb on the 5' RACE reads, gives a single entry per CDR3 protein. The data hold some 48,000 distinct CDR3 sequences, with around 4% observed a single time. V lost 4 bases and J 4 bases, leaving 25 bases between the germline ends. CDR3 length equals 18 residues. CDR1 and CDR2 from the germline V gene are MNHNS and SASEGT. The record originates from a study of early T cells in non-severe SARS-CoV-2 infection. This TCR came from an adult who was a healthcare worker with PCR-confirmed SARS-CoV-2 infection or an uninfected control (not recorded which). Sequencing input: whole blood. This sequence joins TRBV6-1 and TRBJ2-5; tentative D call: TRBD2 (6 bases). The CDR3 spells CASSGPLPAREARETQYF. Here the CDR3 DNA reads TGTGCCAGCAGTGGTCCGCTGCCGGCTAGGGAGGCGAGAGAGACCCAGTACTTC.